This T cell receptor beta chain is from a study of blood T cell repertoires in COVID-19. Study information: Sample material is recorded as cDNA or gDNA derived from T cells, B-cell-depleted T cells, or PBMCs.

Cohorts were assigned according to the clinical history that participants reported. This CDR3 comprises 14 residues. V dropped 2 bases and J dropped 3 bases, with 11 bases sitting between them. Germline CDR1 SGHRS, CDR2 YFSETQ. Libraries were prepared by immunoSEQ multiplex PCR; TCRdb keeps only in-frame clonotypes and omits some of them. The profile covers about 240,000 clones, with 75% to 90% appearing a single time and approximately 4.2% taken by the ten largest. This TCR was recovered from a woman younger than 45 who had recovered from COVID-19. Sequencing was carried out using PBMCs or T cells enriched from blood (not recorded which). This chain joins TRBV5-1 and TRBJ1-2; D is perhaps TRBD1 (6 bases). The CDR3 spells CASSFRAGDYGYTF. The CDR3 nucleotides read TGCGCCAGCAGCTTCCGGGCAGGGGACTATGGCTACACCTTC.